These 31 T cell receptor beta chains originate from one sample sequenced in a study of blood T cell repertoires in COVID-19. Only in-frame clones appear in the TCRdb table, and some are missing; sequencing was by immunoSEQ multiplex PCR. Of around 110,000 clones in the sample, around four fifths were seen once. The sample taken for sequencing was peripheral blood. These receptors were taken from a man aged 25-45 years with acute or convalescent COVID-19.

The chain links TRBV27 to TRBJ2-7; TRBD2 aligns across 8 bases. Trimming cost V 1 base and J 6 bases; bases outside gene matches: 11. The CDR3 consists of 16 residues. CDR1 MNHEY and CDR2 SMNVEV come from the germline V gene (reference sequence). In DNA, the CDR3 is TGTGCCAGCAGTTTATACCCCCCAGTGGCGGGAGGCGAGCAGTACGTC. Translated, it gives CASSLYPPVAGGEQYV.

The V call is TRBV4-3, the J call TRBJ1-3; possible D gene TRBD1, 6 bases. Germline V lookup: CDR1 LGHNA, CDR2 YSLEER. The V gene lost 1 base and the J gene lost 6 bases, with 10 bases spanning the gap. The length of the CDR3 is 14 residues. The CDR3 here is CASSQVSGANTIYF. In nucleotides, the CDR3 is TGCGCCAGCAGCCAAGTTTCAGGGGCAAACACCATATATTTT.

V is TRBV7-3 and J is TRBJ1-1, with a tentative D call TRBD1 (6 bases). Germline V gene sequence: CDR1 SGHTA, CDR2 FQGTGA. This CDR3 contains 15 residues. Trimming stripped 0 bases from V and 5 bases from J, with 13 bases between. Here the CDR3 reads CASSLTQGIGTEAFF. CDR3 in DNA: TGTGCCAGCAGCTTAACACAGGGTATAGGAACTGAAGCTTTCTTT.

The chain employs TRBV20-1 and TRBJ2-5, with 14 bases matching TRBD2. Losses at the gene ends were 3 bases for V and 0 bases for J; bases not matched to a gene: 12. The CDR3 totals 19 residues. Germline lookup yields CDR1 DFQATT and CDR2 SNEGSKA (reference sequence). In nucleotides, the CDR3 is TGCAGTGCTAGTCCCCAGGGGACTAGCGGGGGCTTCGACCAAGAGACCCAGTACTTC. It specifies CSASPQGTSGGFDQETQYF.

The chain is built from TRBV19 and TRBJ1-5; D possibly corresponds to TRBD1 (5 bases). V was trimmed by 4 bases and J by 0 bases, leaving 16 bases between them. The CDR3 extends over 17 amino acids. CDR1 and CDR2 (germline): LNHDA, SQIVND (reference sequence). The CDR3 protein is CASSTREGMYSNQPQHF. CDR3 bases: TGTGCCAGTAGTACTAGGGAGGGGATGTATAGCAATCAGCCCCAGCATTTT.

The chain couples TRBV20-1 to TRBJ2-2; tentatively, D is TRBD1 (7 bases). Trimming pared 6 bases from V and 7 bases from J, leaving 9 bases between. In germline, CDR1 is DFQATT, CDR2 SNEGSKA (reference sequence). The CDR3 spans 11 residues. The CDR3 region is CSARGVGELFF. The CDR3 DNA reads as TGCAGTGCCAGGGGGGTCGGGGAGCTGTTTTTT.

The gene calls are TRBV5-1 and TRBJ2-1; D unclear. The V end lost 1 base, the J end lost 9 bases, and 5 bases lay between the germline ends. Germline assignment: CDR1 SGHRS and CDR2 YFSETQ. The CDR3 is made up of 11 amino acids. As DNA, the CDR3 is TGCGCCAGCAGCTTGAGAGGTGAGCAGTTCTTC. Translation: CASSLRGEQFF.

The V and J genes are TRBV11-2 and TRBJ2-3; D unresolved. This CDR3 has 11 residues. Trimming cost V 8 bases and J 8 bases, with 11 bases left between them. In germline, CDR1 is SGHAT, CDR2 FQNNGV. CDR3 nucleotides: TGTGCCAGCGCCCAGGAACCTACGCAGTATTTT. This codes for CASAQEPTQYF.

The CDR3 here is CASSRAGAADTQYF. CDR3 nucleotides: TGCGCCAGCAGCCGCGCGGGGGCCGCAGATACGCAGTATTTT. The rearrangement uses TRBV5-1 and TRBJ2-3, with D possibly TRBD2 on 7 matching bases. Germline-derived CDR1 and CDR2 are SGHRS and YFSETQ. The V gene lost 4 bases and the J gene lost 4 bases, with 13 bases spanning the gap. The CDR3 sequence is 14 residues long.

This chain joins TRBV4-3 and TRBJ2-1; 13 bases fit TRBD2. This CDR3 is built from 18 residues. Germline V gene sequence: CDR1 LGHNA, CDR2 YSLEER. The J segment lost 3 bases and the V segment lost 4 bases, leaving 9 bases of the junction unmatched. CDR3 protein: CASSPHGLAGDNYNEQFF. Written as DNA, the CDR3 is TGCGCCAGCAGCCCACATGGACTAGCGGGGGACAACTACAATGAGCAGTTCTTC.

The chain is built from TRBV5-6 and TRBJ2-1; 7 nucleotides align to TRBD2. Trimming at V came to 1 base and at J to 0 bases, leaving 4 bases not matched to a gene. CDR1 is SGHDT and CDR2 is YYEEEE in the germline V gene. This CDR3 region has 16 residues. The CDR3 coding sequence is TGTGCCAGCAGCTTGTCTACGGGAGGCTCCTACAATGAGCAGTTCTTC. Translated, it gives CASSLSTGGSYNEQFF.

The chain links TRBV6-4 to TRBJ2-3; 13 positions agree with TRBD2. Germline V gene data show CDR1 as MRHNA and CDR2 as SNTAGT. The CDR3 contains 15 residues. The junction had 1 base not matched to a gene; V was cut back by 5 bases and J by 2 bases. In nucleotides, the CDR3 is TGTGCCAGCAGTACTAGCGGGGGGGCCACAGATACGCAGTATTTT. Protein sequence: CASSTSGGATDTQYF.

The J gene is TRBJ1-2, the V gene TRBV30, with D unclear. Trimming cost V 0 bases and J 6 bases, with 8 bases left between them. Germline lookup yields CDR1 GTSNPN and CDR2 SVGIG (reference sequence). The CDR3 consists of 12 residues. The CDR3 DNA is TGTGCCTGGAGTGTAACGGTGGATGGCTACACCTTC. Its protein is CAWSVTVDGYTF. Combining the CDR3 with reference TRBV30 and TRBJ1-2 gives the whole variable domain SQTIHQWPATLVQPVGSPLSLECTVEGTSNPNLYWYRQAAGRGLQLLFYSVGIGQISSEVPQNLSASRPQDRQFILSSKKLLLSDSGFYLCAWSVTVDGYTFGSGTRLTVV.

The rearrangement links TRBV5-4 to TRBJ2-7; perhaps TRBD1 as D (7 bases). This CDR3 contains 11 residues. V was cut by 4 bases and J by 6 bases, with 8 bases left in between. The germline gives CDR1 SGHNT, CDR2 YYREEE (reference sequence). The CDR3 DNA sequence: TGTGCCAGCAGCCAGGGGGGCGAGCAGTACGTC. It translates to CASSQGGEQYV.

Only a few counts were recorded for this clone. The chain combines TRBV30 with TRBJ2-2, with unresolved D. Looked up from germline, CDR1 is GTSNPN and CDR2 is SVGIG (reference sequence). Trimming stripped 4 bases from V and 6 bases from J, with 9 bases between. The CDR3 sequence is 12 residues long. CDR3 DNA: TGTGCCTGGAATCGACTCCCCGGGGAGCTGTTTTTT. Its protein product is CAWNRLPGELFF.

In its sample, this clone was seen a few times. The chain has TRBV9 and TRBJ1-1; no clear D gene. Germline V gene data show CDR1 as SGDLS and CDR2 as YYNGEE. CDR3 length: 15 amino acids. V dropped 4 bases and J dropped 2 bases, with 15 bases sitting between them. The CDR3 nucleotides are TGTGCCAGCAGCTTCTCAGCGGCGGTTAACACTGAAGCTTTCTTT. Translation gives CASSFSAAVNTEAFF.

This clone has just one count. The chain uses TRBV6-5 and TRBJ1-2, with a weak D call TRBD1 (5 bases). V dropped 7 bases and J dropped 5 bases, with 20 bases sitting between them. Germline assignment: CDR1 MNHEY and CDR2 SVGAGI. CDR3 size: 15 residues. CDR3 in amino acids: CASTPSGGWGYGYTF. CDR3 nucleotide sequence: TGTGCCAGCACCCCATCGGGGGGGTGGGGGTATGGCTACACCTTC.

This sequence joins TRBV2 and TRBJ2-1, with 10 bases fitting TRBD1. The CDR3 covers 15 residues. The ends lost 4 bases at V and 3 bases at J; junction bases unmatched: 3. Germline CDR1 and CDR2: SNHLY and FYNNEI. This chain's CDR3 is CASSGGTGVYNEQFF. CDR3 nucleotides: TGTGCCAGCAGTGGAGGGACAGGGGTCTACAATGAGCAGTTCTTC.

This chain uses TRBV6-6 with TRBJ2-1, with 12 bases aligning to TRBD2. Trimming at V came to 5 bases and at J to 7 bases, leaving 12 bases not matched to a gene. There are 17 residues in the CDR3. Germline loops: CDR1 MNHNY, CDR2 SVGAGI (reference sequence). CDR3 sequence: CASSRSSGGVLWNEQFF. As DNA, the CDR3 is TGTGCCAGCAGTCGGTCTAGCGGGGGGGTCCTTTGGAATGAGCAGTTCTTC.

The chain recombines TRBV19 with TRBJ1-6; D unresolved. The germline V and J ends were trimmed by 3 bases and 8 bases, with 11 bases remaining between them. CDR3 length: 14 residues. Germline V gene lookup returns CDR1 LNHDA and CDR2 SQIVND (reference sequence). CDR3 nucleotides: TGTGCCAGTAGTATCCGAAGCCCTGATTCACCCCTCCACTTT. Protein: CASSIRSPDSPLHF. The full variable domain, in which reference TRBV19 and TRBJ1-6 provide the parts outside the CDR3, is DGGITQSPKYLFRKEGQNVTLSCEQNLNHDAMYWYRQDPGQGLRLIYYSQIVNDFQKGDIAEGYSVSREKKESFPLTVTSAQKNPTAFYLCASSIRSPDSPLHFGNGTRLTVT.

The gene calls are TRBV18 and TRBJ2-1; 9 bases fit TRBD2. Unmatched junction bases numbered 8, after V lost 5 bases and J lost 0 bases. In germline, CDR1 is KGHSH, CDR2 LQKENI. CDR3 length equals 17 residues. CDR3 loop: CASSIGSGGSSYNEQFF. The CDR3 bases are TGTGCCAGCTCAATTGGTAGCGGGGGTAGCTCCTACAATGAGCAGTTCTTC.

The J gene is TRBJ1-5, the V gene TRBV27; D is unresolved. V was trimmed by 6 bases and J by 0 bases, leaving 6 bases between them. Germline CDR1 MNHEY, CDR2 SMNVEV (reference sequence). This CDR3 comprises 13 residues. The CDR3 DNA reads as TGTGCCAGCAGCCCTTATAGCAATCAGCCCCAGCATTTT. Protein product: CASSPYSNQPQHF.

This clone came up a few times. This chain links TRBV30 with TRBJ1-5; 7 bases fit TRBD1. From germline, CDR1 is GTSNPN and CDR2 SVGIG (reference sequence). Trimming took 1 base from V and 4 from J; bases not matched to a gene: 4. There are 14 residues in the CDR3. The DNA of the CDR3 is TGTGCCTGGAGTGGCCCAGGGGGGAATCAGCCCCAGCATTTT. This sequence encodes CAWSGPGGNQPQHF.

This clone has only one observation. CDR3 in DNA: TGCGCCAGCAGCTTGGTCGGGGGGCCGGGGGAAAAACTGTTTTTT. Amino acid sequence: CASSLVGGPGEKLFF. The genes are TRBV5-1 and TRBJ1-4; a weak D match, TRBD1 (6 bases). There are 15 residues in the CDR3. Deletions cut 0 bases from V and 8 bases from J, with 14 bases between. CDR1 is SGHRS and CDR2 is YFSETQ in the germline V gene.

The V gene is TRBV11-2, the J gene TRBJ2-5, with TRBD2 matching 11 bases. The V segment lost 5 bases and the J segment 7 bases; nucleotides outside the gene matches: 9. Germline loops: CDR1 SGHAT, CDR2 FQNNGV. The CDR3 is made up of 15 amino acids. The CDR3: CASSPGTSGWGTQYF. Here the CDR3 DNA reads TGTGCCAGCAGCCCAGGGACTAGCGGATGGGGGACCCAGTACTTC.

This rearrangement joins TRBV6-5 to TRBJ1-5, with 8 bases identical to TRBD1. Germline assignment: CDR1 MNHEY and CDR2 SVGAGI. This CDR3 spans 13 amino acids. After removal of 6 bases from V and 5 bases from J, the junction contained 3 bases not matched to a gene. DNA of the CDR3: TGTGCCAGCAGACAGGGGGTCGATCAGCCCCAGCATTTT. Its protein product is CASRQGVDQPQHF.

The V gene is TRBV19, the J gene TRBJ1-5; 9 bases line up with TRBD1. V shed 3 bases and J 6 bases; nucleotides not matched to a gene: 6. The CDR3 spans 15 residues. In germline, CDR1 is LNHDA, CDR2 SQIVND (reference sequence). CDR3 coding DNA: TGTGCCAGTAGTATTGGGGGGACAGGGCGTCAGCCCCAGCATTTT. As protein: CASSIGGTGRQPQHF.

This clone was detected once. V and J are TRBV7-8 and TRBJ1-5; D is unresolved. Germline assignment: CDR1 SGHVS and CDR2 FQNEAQ. This CDR3 has 15 amino acids. V was pared by 5 bases and J by 3 bases, with 14 bases between. CDR3: CASSAQEAPNQPQHF. The CDR3 bases are TGTGCCAGCAGCGCCCAGGAGGCCCCCAATCAGCCCCAGCATTTT. Full variable domain (remainder filled in from reference TRBV7-8 and TRBJ1-5): GAGVSQSPRYKVAKRGQDVALRCDPISGHVSLFWYQQALGQGPEFLTYFQNEAQLDKSGLPSDRFFAERPEGSVSTLKIQRTQQEDSAVYLCASSAQEAPNQPQHFGDGTRLSIL.

The chain combines TRBV6-5 with TRBJ2-1; D is uncertain. The CDR3 runs 15 residues. The V end was cut by 8 bases, the J end by 0 bases, with 14 bases between. Per germline, CDR1 MNHEY and CDR2 SVGAGI. CDR3 in DNA: TGTGCCAGCTCGACTGGCGTGAGCTCCTACAATGAGCAGTTCTTC. Translating it yields CASSTGVSSYNEQFF.

This rearrangement joins TRBV9 to TRBJ1-2, with D unresolved. Germline lookup yields CDR1 SGDLS and CDR2 YYNGEE. Trimming stripped 0 bases from V and 1 base from J, with 10 bases between. CDR3 length: 15 residues. The CDR3 here is CASSVDPGFNYGYTF. CDR3 nucleotide sequence: TGTGCCAGCAGCGTAGATCCGGGTTTTAACTATGGCTACACCTTC.

The chain employs TRBV12-5 and TRBJ2-2, with D unclear. The germline CDR1 and CDR2 sequences are LGHNT and FRNRAP. Trimming pared 0 bases from V and 4 bases from J, leaving 6 bases between. CDR3 size: 14 residues. DNA of the CDR3: TGTGCTAGTGGTTTGGTGAGTCCCACCGGGGAGCTGTTTTTT. Translated, it gives CASGLVSPTGELFF.